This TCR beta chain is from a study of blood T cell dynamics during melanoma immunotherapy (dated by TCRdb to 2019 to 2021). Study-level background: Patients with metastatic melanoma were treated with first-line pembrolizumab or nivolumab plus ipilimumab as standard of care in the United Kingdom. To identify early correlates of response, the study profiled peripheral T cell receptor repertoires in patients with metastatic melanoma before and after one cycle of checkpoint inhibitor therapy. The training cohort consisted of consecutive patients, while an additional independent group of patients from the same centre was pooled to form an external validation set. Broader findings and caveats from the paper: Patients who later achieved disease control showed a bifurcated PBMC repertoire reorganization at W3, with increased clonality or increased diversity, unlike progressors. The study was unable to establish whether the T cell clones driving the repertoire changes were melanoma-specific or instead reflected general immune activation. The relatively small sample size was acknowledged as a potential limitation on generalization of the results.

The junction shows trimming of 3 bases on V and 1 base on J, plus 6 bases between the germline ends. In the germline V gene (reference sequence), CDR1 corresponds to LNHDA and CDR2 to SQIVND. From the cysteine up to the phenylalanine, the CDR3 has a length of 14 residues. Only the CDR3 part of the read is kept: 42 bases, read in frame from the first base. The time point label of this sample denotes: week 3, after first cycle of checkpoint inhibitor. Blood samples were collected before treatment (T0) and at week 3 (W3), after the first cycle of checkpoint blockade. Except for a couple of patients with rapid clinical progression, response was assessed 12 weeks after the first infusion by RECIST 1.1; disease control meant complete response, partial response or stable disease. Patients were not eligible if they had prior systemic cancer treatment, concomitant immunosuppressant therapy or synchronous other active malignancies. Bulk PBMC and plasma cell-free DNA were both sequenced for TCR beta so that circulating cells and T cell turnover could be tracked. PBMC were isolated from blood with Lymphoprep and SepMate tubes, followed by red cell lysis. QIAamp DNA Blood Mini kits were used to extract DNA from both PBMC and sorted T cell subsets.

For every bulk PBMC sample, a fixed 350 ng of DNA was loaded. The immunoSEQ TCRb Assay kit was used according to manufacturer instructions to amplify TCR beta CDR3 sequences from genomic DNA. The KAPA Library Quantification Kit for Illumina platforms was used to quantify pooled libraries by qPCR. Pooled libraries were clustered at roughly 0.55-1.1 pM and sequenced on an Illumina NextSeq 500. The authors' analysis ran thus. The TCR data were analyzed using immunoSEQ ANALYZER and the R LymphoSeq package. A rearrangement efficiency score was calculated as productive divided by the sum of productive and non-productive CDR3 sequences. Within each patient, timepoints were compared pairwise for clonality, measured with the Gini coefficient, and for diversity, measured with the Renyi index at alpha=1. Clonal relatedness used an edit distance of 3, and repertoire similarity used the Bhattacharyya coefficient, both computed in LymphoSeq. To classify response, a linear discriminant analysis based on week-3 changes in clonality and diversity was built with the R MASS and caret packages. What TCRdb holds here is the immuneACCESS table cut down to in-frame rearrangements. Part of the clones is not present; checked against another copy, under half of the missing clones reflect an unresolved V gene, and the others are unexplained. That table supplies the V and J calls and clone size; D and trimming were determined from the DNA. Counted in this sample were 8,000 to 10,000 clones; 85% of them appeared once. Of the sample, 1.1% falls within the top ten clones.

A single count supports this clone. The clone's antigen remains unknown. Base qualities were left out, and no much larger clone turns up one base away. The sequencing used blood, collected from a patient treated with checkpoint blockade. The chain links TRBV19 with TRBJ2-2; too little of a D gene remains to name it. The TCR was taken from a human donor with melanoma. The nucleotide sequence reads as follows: TGTGCCAGTAGTATCCACAGGAACACCGGGGAGCTGTTTTTT. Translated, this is CASSIHRNTGELFF.